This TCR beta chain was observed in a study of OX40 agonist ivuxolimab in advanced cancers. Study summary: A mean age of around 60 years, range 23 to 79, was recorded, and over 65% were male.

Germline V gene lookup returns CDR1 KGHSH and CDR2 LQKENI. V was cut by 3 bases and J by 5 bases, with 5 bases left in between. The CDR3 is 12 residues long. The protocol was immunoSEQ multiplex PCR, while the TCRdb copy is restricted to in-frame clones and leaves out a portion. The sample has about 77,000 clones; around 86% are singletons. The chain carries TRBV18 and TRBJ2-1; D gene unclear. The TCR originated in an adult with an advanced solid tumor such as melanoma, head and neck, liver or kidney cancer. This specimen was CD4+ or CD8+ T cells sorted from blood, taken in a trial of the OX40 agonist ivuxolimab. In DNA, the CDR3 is TGTGCCAGCTCACCGACACACAATGAGCAGTTCTTC. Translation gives CASSPTHNEQFF.